The next 24 T cell receptor beta chains were all read from a single sample in a study of cytomegalovirus exposure and HLA in healthy donors. Sequencing was performed with immunoSEQ multiplex PCR; in TCRdb, only in-frame clones are kept and a portion is missing. The table lists a few hundred thousand clones, 80% to 90% of them singletons. The specimen sequenced was PBMCs. These receptors all stem from a woman under 30 in good health and CMV-seronegative.

The V gene is TRBV5-1, the J gene TRBJ2-1; TRBD1 matches 8 bases. The J segment lost 7 bases and the V segment lost 4 bases, leaving 7 bases of the junction unmatched. The CDR3 has 14 residues. Germline CDR1 and CDR2: SGHRS and YFSETQ. CDR3 sequence reads: CASSDGQGGNEQFF. CDR3 nucleotide sequence: TGCGCCAGCAGCGACGGACAGGGCGGGAATGAGCAGTTCTTC. Based on the CDR3 plus reference TRBV5-1 and TRBJ2-1, the full variable domain is KAGVTQTPRYLIKTRGQQVTLSCSPISGHRSVSWYQQTPGQGLQFLFEYFSETQRNKGNFPGRFSGRQFSNSRSEMNVSTLELGDSALYLCASSDGQGGNEQFFGPGTRLTVL.

The chain is built from TRBV7-8 and TRBJ1-2; no firm D call. The CDR3 extends over 13 amino acids. V lost 1 base to trimming and J lost 2 bases, with 5 bases between them. Germline values: CDR1 SGHVS, CDR2 FQNEAQ. This CDR3 is CASSLGQNYGYTF. CDR3 nucleotide sequence: TGTGCCAGCAGCTTAGGCCAGAACTATGGCTACACCTTC.

This chain joins TRBV28 and TRBJ1-3, with 7 bases lining up with TRBD1. The CDR3 extends over 14 amino acids. J gave up 0 bases and V 10 bases, and 6 bases lay outside the gene matches. Germline CDR1 and CDR2: MDHEN and SYDVKM. The DNA for the CDR3 is TGTGCCACCAGGGGACAGCACTCTGGAAACACCATATATTTT. Protein sequence: CATRGQHSGNTIYF.

The chain joins TRBV7-7 to TRBJ2-5; D is perhaps TRBD2 (6 bases). The CDR3 covers 14 residues. From germline, CDR1 is SSHAT and CDR2 FNYEAQ (reference sequence). The ends were cut back, 4 bases at V and 4 bases at J, with 13 bases in the middle. As DNA, the CDR3 is TGTGCCAGCAGCTGGCCCGGGGGTCCAGAGACCCAGTACTTC. This encodes CASSWPGGPETQYF. Full variable domain (rest looked up from reference TRBV7-7 and TRBJ2-5): GAGVSQSPRYKVTKRGQDVTLRCDPISSHATLYWYQQALGQGPEFLTYFNYEAQPDKSGLPSDRFSAERPEGSISTLTIQRTEQRDSAMYRCASSWPGGPETQYFGPGTRLLVL.

V gene TRBV18 combines with J gene TRBJ2-6; a possible D gene is TRBD1 (5 bases). The CDR3 extends over 13 amino acids. Germline-derived CDR1 and CDR2 are KGHSH and LQKENI. Trimming took off 3 bases at V and 8 bases at J, with 8 bases between the two ends. This chain's CDR3 is CASSPTETNVLTF. The CDR3 DNA sequence: TGTGCCAGCTCACCGACAGAAACCAACGTCCTGACTTTC.

The chain uses TRBV7-9 and TRBJ2-7; a weak D match, TRBD2 (6 bases). Trimming removed 5 bases from V and 3 bases from J, with 17 bases in between. The CDR3 sequence is 15 residues long. CDR1 and CDR2 (germline): SEHNR, FQNEAQ (reference sequence). In DNA form, the CDR3 reads TGTGCCAGCAGCCGCCGGGAGCCTTTTCACTACGAGCAGTACTTC. Translation gives CASSRREPFHYEQYF.

This chain connects TRBV7-7 to TRBJ2-1, with D maybe TRBD1 (5 bases). V was pared by 4 bases and J by 5 bases, with 9 bases between. CDR1 is SSHAT, CDR2 FNYEAQ, per germline (reference sequence). CDR3 length equals 13 residues. The CDR3 region is CASSSTTDNEQFF. The CDR3 DNA reads as TGTGCCAGCAGCTCCACGACAGACAATGAGCAGTTCTTC.

V is TRBV27 and J is TRBJ1-2, with TRBD1 matching over 9 bases. With 5 bases clipped from V and 5 bases from J, the junction kept 6 bases outside the gene matches. The CDR3 covers 14 residues. Germline CDR1 MNHEY, CDR2 SMNVEV (reference sequence). The CDR3 nucleotides are TGTGCCAGCAGTCGGACAGGGGCCGGGTATGGCTACACCTTC. Translated, it gives CASSRTGAGYGYTF.

This clone was observed a handful of times. This chain links TRBV6-1 with TRBJ1-4; D gene unclear. V was clipped by 8 bases and J by 0 bases, with 13 bases between them. Per germline, CDR1 MNHNS and CDR2 SASEGT. The CDR3 is 15 amino acids. Written as DNA, the CDR3 is TGTGCCAGCGTTGTGAGGGCCGCAACTAATGAAAAACTGTTTTTT. Its protein is CASVVRAATNEKLFF.

A remark on this clone: This CDR3 is also generated by other DNA sequences in the sample. The chain is built from TRBV5-1 and TRBJ2-5; 7 bases agree with TRBD1. CDR3 length: 14 residues. The trim removed 0 bases at V and 2 bases at J, leaving 1 base unmatched. CDR1 and CDR2 (germline): SGHRS, YFSETQ. CDR3 region: CASSLGGQQETQYF. DNA of the CDR3: TGCGCCAGCAGCTTGGGGGGACAGCAAGAGACCCAGTACTTC.

The V call is TRBV5-6, the J call TRBJ2-5; no firm D call. This CDR3 region has 15 residues. The germline V gene has CDR1 SGHDT and CDR2 YYEEEE. Between the trimmed V and J ends, which lost 3 bases and 2 bases, there was a span of 14 bases. CDR3 in DNA: TGTGCCAGCAGCTGGCTAGAAGCGACTCAAGAGACCCAGTACTTC. Protein product: CASSWLEATQETQYF.

V usage is TRBV4-2 and J usage is TRBJ2-2, with 10 positions matching TRBD2. The CDR3 covers 16 residues. The germline V gene encodes CDR1 LGHNA and CDR2 YNFKEQ. V gave up 5 bases and J gave up 4 bases; unmatched junction bases: 7. This CDR3 reads CASSSLAGAGTGELFF. The DNA of the CDR3 is TGTGCCAGCAGCTCGCTAGCGGGGGCCGGCACCGGGGAGCTGTTTTTT.

This clone was picked up a small number of times. The rearrangement joins TRBV29-1 to TRBJ2-7; 7 bases are shared with TRBD1. V shed 4 bases and J 2 bases; nucleotides not matched to a gene: 8. Germline V lookup: CDR1 SQVTM, CDR2 ANQGSEA. The CDR3 extends over 14 amino acids. The CDR3 loop reads CSVGTDRATYEQYF. The CDR3 bases are TGCAGCGTTGGGACCGACAGGGCCACCTACGAGCAGTACTTC.

The chain employs TRBV6-5 and TRBJ2-1, with a possible D match to TRBD1 (6 bases). This CDR3 has 15 residues. V lost 1 base and J 6 bases, leaving 13 bases between the germline ends. CDR1 MNHEY and CDR2 SVGAGI come from the germline V gene. CDR3 DNA: TGTGCCAGCAGTTACTTGACCATCAGGGGCAATGAGCAGTTCTTC. It specifies CASSYLTIRGNEQFF.

The chain recombines TRBV6-5 with TRBJ1-5, with 7 bases fitting TRBD1. The length of the CDR3 is 14 residues. V was pared by 6 bases and J by 5 bases, with 7 bases of the junction left unmatched. The germline CDR1 and CDR2 sequences are MNHEY and SVGAGI. The CDR3 coding sequence is TGTGCCAGCAGCCCGGATACAGGGGATCAGCCCCAGCATTTT. Encoded protein: CASSPDTGDQPQHF.

This clone was recorded only once. The V gene is TRBV4-2, the J gene TRBJ1-1; TRBD1 agrees at 8 bases. Per the germline V gene, CDR1 is LGHNA and CDR2 is YNFKEQ. The ends lost 4 bases at V and 8 bases at J; junction bases unmatched: 0. CDR3 length equals 11 residues. CDR3 amino acids: CASSRDREAFF. CDR3 coding DNA: TGTGCCAGCAGCCGGGACAGGGAAGCTTTCTTT.

In regard to this clone: In the same sample, other DNA sequences code for this CDR3. The rearrangement links TRBV28 to TRBJ1-5; the D gene is possibly TRBD1 (5 bases). Germline assignment: CDR1 MDHEN and CDR2 SYDVKM. The CDR3 is 13 amino acids. Trimming removed 5 bases from V and 0 bases from J, with 5 bases in between. In DNA form, the CDR3 reads TGTGCCAGCAGTCAGGGTAGCAATCAGCCCCAGCATTTT. Amino acids: CASSQGSNQPQHF.

V and J are TRBV19 and TRBJ2-7; 11 bases are a match to TRBD2. Trimming at V came to 9 bases and at J to 2 bases, leaving 3 bases not matched to a gene. Germline lookup yields CDR1 LNHDA and CDR2 SQIVND (reference sequence). The CDR3 is 13 residues long. The CDR3: CASTGLAAYEQYF. The CDR3 coding sequence is TGTGCCAGCACGGGACTAGCGGCCTACGAGCAGTACTTC.

The CDR3 loop reads CASSEADRGNQPQHF. CDR3 in DNA: TGTGCCAGCAGTGAAGCGGACAGGGGGAATCAGCCCCAGCATTTT. V and J are TRBV6-1 and TRBJ1-5, with 10 nucleotides matching TRBD1. The CDR3 is 15 residues long. CDR1 and CDR2 (germline): MNHNS, SASEGT. After removal of 0 bases from V and 4 bases from J, the junction contained 0 bases not matched to a gene.

Written as DNA, the CDR3 is TGTGCCAGCAGTGGAGGGGGCGGTAACACTGAAGCTTTCTTT. Translation gives CASSGGGGNTEAFF. The gene calls are TRBV2 and TRBJ1-1, with 7 bases fitting TRBD1. With 4 bases clipped from V and 2 bases from J, the junction kept 4 bases outside the gene matches. Per the germline V gene, CDR1 is SNHLY and CDR2 is FYNNEI. This CDR3 is built from 14 residues.

The chain couples TRBV6-1 to TRBJ2-1, with TRBD1 as a possible D gene (5 bases). The CDR3 covers 15 residues. Trimming removed 5 bases at V and 0 bases at J, with 11 bases between. Germline values: CDR1 MNHNS, CDR2 SASEGT. The CDR3 protein is CASSLDTSSYNEQFF. The CDR3 region has the DNA TGTGCCAGCAGTCTGGACACGAGCTCCTACAATGAGCAGTTCTTC.

The chain recombines TRBV13 with TRBJ2-2, with 11 bases aligning to TRBD2. V was clipped by 5 bases and J by 4 bases; unmatched bases: 3. Germline CDR1 reads PRHDT; CDR2 reads FYEKMQ (reference sequence). The CDR3 spans 15 residues. DNA of the CDR3: TGTGCCAGCAGCGTACTAGCGGGGGTCACCGGGGAGCTGTTTTTT. This codes for CASSVLAGVTGELFF.

The genes are TRBV27 and TRBJ1-5, with 8 bases fitting TRBD1. CDR3 size: 16 residues. From germline, CDR1 is MNHEY and CDR2 SMNVEV (reference sequence). The V gene end was trimmed by 4 bases and the J gene end by 4 bases; junction bases not matched to a gene: 9. The CDR3, as DNA: TGTGCCAGCAGTTACACAGGACAGGGTCGGAATCAGCCCCAGCATTTT. Translating gives CASSYTGQGRNQPQHF.

The V gene is TRBV7-6, the J gene TRBJ2-7; 15 bases line up with TRBD2. The CDR3 is 18 amino acids. Germline CDR1 SGHVS, CDR2 FNYEAQ. The ends lost 1 base at V and 2 bases at J; junction bases unmatched: 6. The CDR3 DNA reads TGTGCCAGCAGCTTAGTTCGGACTAGCGGGGGGGTGACCTACGAGCAGTACTTC. The encoded protein is CASSLVRTSGGVTYEQYF.